Below, 6 T cell receptor beta chains from the same sample are listed, as sequenced in a study of cytomegalovirus exposure and HLA in healthy donors (dated by TCRdb to about 2017). Library generation was performed with the immunoSEQ multiplex PCR assay. For the multiplex PCR, a mixture combining 60 forward primers for TCR Vbeta segments and 13 reverse primers for TCR Jbeta segments was used. TCRdb mirrors the immuneACCESS table, restricted to in-frame sequences. Some clones are absent from its copies; in checked studies, under half trace to an unresolved V gene, and the reason for the others is unknown. Present in this sample are about 200,000 clones, 70% to 80% of which were seen just once. The ten largest account for around 1.5% of the sample. Source material: PBMCs. Receptor source: a woman in her forties or fifties in good health and CMV-seronegative.

The chain has TRBV18 and TRBJ2-6; 8 nucleotides line up with TRBD1. CDR1 and CDR2 from the germline V gene are KGHSH and LQKENI. This CDR3 has 21 residues. Germline trimming cut 5 bases from V and 0 bases from J; bases unmatched to any gene: 18. CDR3 sequence reads: CASSSLPPGTGQDSGANVLTF. DNA for the CDR3: TGTGCCAGCTCATCACTCCCTCCAGGGACAGGTCAAGACTCTGGGGCCAACGTCCTGACTTTC.

The V gene is TRBV5-1, the J gene TRBJ2-7; perhaps TRBD2 as D (6 bases). Trimming shortened V by 9 bases and J by 4 bases, and 17 bases separated the two germline ends. The CDR3 loop spans 13 amino acids. CDR1 SGHRS and CDR2 YFSETQ come from the germline V gene. In nucleotides, the CDR3 is TGCGCCACCAGTCTGGAGGGTAAATACGAGCAGTACTTC. Its protein is CATSLEGKYEQYF.

The chain links TRBV4-3 to TRBJ2-5; 7 bases align to TRBD2. The V segment lost 1 base and the J segment 5 bases; nucleotides outside the gene matches: 10. In germline, CDR1 is LGHNA, CDR2 YSLEER. CDR3 length equals 16 residues. The CDR3 region has the DNA TGCGCCAGCAGCCAAGTACGCGGGGGAGCGTTTGAGACCCAGTACTTC. Translating it yields CASSQVRGGAFETQYF.

The V gene is TRBV10-3, the J gene TRBJ1-2; TRBD1 agrees at 8 bases. Trimming at V came to 10 bases and at J to 6 bases, leaving 10 bases not matched to a gene. Germline V lookup: CDR1 ENHRY, CDR2 SYGVKD. This CDR3 is built from 13 residues. DNA for the CDR3: TGTGCCACCCTCCCCGGACAGGGCGATGGCTACACCTTC. It codes for CATLPGQGDGYTF.

The chain joins TRBV5-1 to TRBJ1-5, with 9 bases aligning to TRBD1. The CDR3 spans 15 residues. Germline trimming cut 0 bases from V and 6 bases from J; bases unmatched to any gene: 4. Germline V gives CDR1 SGHRS, CDR2 YFSETQ. In nucleotides, the CDR3 is TGCGCCAGCAGCTTGGAAGGACAGGGGAGTCAGCCCCAGCATTTT. The encoded protein is CASSLEGQGSQPQHF. The full variable domain, completed using reference TRBV5-1 and TRBJ1-5, is KAGVTQTPRYLIKTRGQQVTLSCSPISGHRSVSWYQQTPGQGLQFLFEYFSETQRNKGNFPGRFSGRQFSNSRSEMNVSTLELGDSALYLCASSLEGQGSQPQHFGDGTRLSIL.

The chain has TRBV4-1 and TRBJ1-1; D might be TRBD1 (6 bases). This CDR3 is 15 amino acids long. Trimming shortened V by 3 bases and J by 1 base, and 12 bases separated the two germline ends. Germline values: CDR1 MGHRA, CDR2 YSYEKL. CDR3 nucleotide sequence: TGCGCCAGCAGCCAGCCAGGGGCCTGGAACACTGAAGCTTTCTTT. It encodes CASSQPGAWNTEAFF.